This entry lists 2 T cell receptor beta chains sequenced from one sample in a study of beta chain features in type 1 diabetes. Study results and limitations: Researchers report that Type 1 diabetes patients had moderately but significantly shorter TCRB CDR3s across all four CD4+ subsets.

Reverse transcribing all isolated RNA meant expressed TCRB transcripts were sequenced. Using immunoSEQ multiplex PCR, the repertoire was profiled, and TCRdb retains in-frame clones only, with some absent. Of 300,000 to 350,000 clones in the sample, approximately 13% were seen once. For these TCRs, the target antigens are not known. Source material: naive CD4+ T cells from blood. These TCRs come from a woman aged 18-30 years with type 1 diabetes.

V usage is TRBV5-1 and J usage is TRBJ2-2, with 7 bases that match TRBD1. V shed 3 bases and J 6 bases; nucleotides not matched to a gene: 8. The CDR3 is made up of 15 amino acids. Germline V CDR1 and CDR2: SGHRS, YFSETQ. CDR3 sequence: CASSSRQGLAGELFF. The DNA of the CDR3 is TGCGCCAGCAGCTCCAGACAGGGTCTGGCCGGGGAGCTGTTTTTT.

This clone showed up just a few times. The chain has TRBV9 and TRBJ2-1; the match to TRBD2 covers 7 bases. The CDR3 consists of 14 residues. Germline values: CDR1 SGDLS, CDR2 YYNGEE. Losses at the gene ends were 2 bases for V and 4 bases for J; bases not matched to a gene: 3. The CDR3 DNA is TGTGCCAGCAGCGTCGGTAGCGGGTACAATGAGCAGTTCTTC. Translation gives CASSVGSGYNEQFF.